This T cell receptor (delta chain) was recovered during a study of gamma-delta T cells after stem cell transplantation. The CDR3 has 17 amino acids. Germline assignment: CDR1 GEAIGNYY and CDR2 EKD. TCRdb re-called clones from the RT-PCR reads using CATT. The repertoire holds 2,500 or so delta-chain clones, with more than 2.5% as singletons. This clone has more than one count but fewer than ten. The TCRdb protein comes from a much larger clone and disagrees with this DNA's translation at residue 4, likely due to a read error; the protein given here is derived from the DNA. The clonotype comes from a human donor. It is not recorded whose cells these are; they may come from a transplant donor. The V gene is TRDV2, the J gene TRDJ1; TRDD3 matches 11 bases. The sample comprised gamma-delta T cells. CDR3 DNA sequence: TGTGCCTGTGGCACCTTACTGGGGGATATGCACACCGATAAACTCATCTTT. Translating it yields CACGTLLGDMHTDKLIF.